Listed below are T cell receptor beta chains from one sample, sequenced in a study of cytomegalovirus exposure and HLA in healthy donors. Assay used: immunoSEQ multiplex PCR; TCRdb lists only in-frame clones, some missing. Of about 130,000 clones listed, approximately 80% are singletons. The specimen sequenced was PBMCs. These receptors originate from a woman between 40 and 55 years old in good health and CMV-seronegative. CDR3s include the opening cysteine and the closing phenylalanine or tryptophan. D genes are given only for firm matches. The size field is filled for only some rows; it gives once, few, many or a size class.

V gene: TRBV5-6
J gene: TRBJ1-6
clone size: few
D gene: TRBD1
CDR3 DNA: TGTGCCAGCAGCTTGTCCCCGACAGGGGATTCGTACAGTTCACCCCTCCACTTT
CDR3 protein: CASSLSPTGDSYSSPLHF

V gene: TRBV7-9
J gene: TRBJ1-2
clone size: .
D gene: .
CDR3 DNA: TGTGCCAGCAGCTTAGCGCCAGGTTCTACTAACTATGGCTACACCTTC
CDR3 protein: CASSLAPGSTNYGYTF

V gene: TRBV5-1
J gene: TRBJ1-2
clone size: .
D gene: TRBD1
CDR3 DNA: TGCGCCAGCAGCTTGGTGGGACAGGAACAGCGGGTCGGAGGCTACACCTTC
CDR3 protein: CASSLVGQEQRVGGYTF

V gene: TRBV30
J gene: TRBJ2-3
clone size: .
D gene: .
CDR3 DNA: TGTGCCTGGAGTGTTATCGGCGGCGGGCCAGATACGCAGTATTTT
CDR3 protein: CAWSVIGGGPDTQYF

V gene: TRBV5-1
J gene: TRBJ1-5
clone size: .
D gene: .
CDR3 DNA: TGCGCCAGCAGCTTGGAAATCCGGAGACTCTATAGCAATCAGCCCCAGCATTTT
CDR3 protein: CASSLEIRRLYSNQPQHF

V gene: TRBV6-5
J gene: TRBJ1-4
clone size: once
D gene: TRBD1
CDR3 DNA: TGTGCCAGCAGTTGGACCCGGGACAGACATGAAAAACTGTTTTTT
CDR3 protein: CASSWTRDRHEKLFF

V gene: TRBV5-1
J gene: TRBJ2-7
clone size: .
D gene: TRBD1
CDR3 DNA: TGCGCCAGCAGCCCCTCCGGGACAGACCCCTACGAGCAGTACTTC
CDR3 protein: CASSPSGTDPYEQYF

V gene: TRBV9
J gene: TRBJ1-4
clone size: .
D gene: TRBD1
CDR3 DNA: TGTGCCAGCAGCCCCTCCGGGACAGGGACCGCAACTAATGAAAAACTGTTTTTT
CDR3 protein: CASSPSGTGTATNEKLFF

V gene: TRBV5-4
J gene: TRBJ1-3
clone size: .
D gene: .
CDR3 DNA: TGTGCCAGCAGCTTGTCCCCAGGGGCTGGAAACACCATATATTTT
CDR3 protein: CASSLSPGAGNTIYF

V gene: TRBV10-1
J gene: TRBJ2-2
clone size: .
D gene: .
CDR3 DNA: TGCGCCAGCAGAGCGAGGGCCGGGGAGCTGTTTTTT
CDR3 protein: CASRARAGELFF

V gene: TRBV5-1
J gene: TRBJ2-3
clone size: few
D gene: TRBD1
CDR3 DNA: TGCGCCAGCAGCTTGGGGACAGGGGCCTCCACAGATACGCAGTATTTT
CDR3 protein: CASSLGTGASTDTQYF

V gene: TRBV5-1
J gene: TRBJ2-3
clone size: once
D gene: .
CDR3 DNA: TGCGCCAGCAGCTTGGACGGTTACTCAGATACGCAGTATTTT
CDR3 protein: CASSLDGYSDTQYF

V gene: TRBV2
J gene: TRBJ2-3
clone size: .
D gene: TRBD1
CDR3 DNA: TGTGCCAGCAGTGATCCTGGACAGGGGCGAGCAGATACGCAGTATTTT
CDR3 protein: CASSDPGQGRADTQYF

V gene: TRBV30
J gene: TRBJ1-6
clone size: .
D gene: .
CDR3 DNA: TGTGCCTGGAGTGTGCGGGAGGGATTTGATTCACCCCTCCACTTT
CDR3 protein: CAWSVREGFDSPLHF

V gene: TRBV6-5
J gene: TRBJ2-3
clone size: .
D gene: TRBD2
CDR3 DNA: TGTGCCAGCAGTTACCTCCTAGCGGGGGTTACGCAGTATTTT
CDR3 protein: CASSYLLAGVTQYF

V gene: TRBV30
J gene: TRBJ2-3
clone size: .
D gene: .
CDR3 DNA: TGTGCCTGGAGTGTGGGTCAGGGTCGGAAGTATTTT
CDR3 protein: CAWSVGQGRKYF

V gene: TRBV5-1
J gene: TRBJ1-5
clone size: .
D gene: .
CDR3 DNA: TGCGCCAGCAGCTTGACCGGAGACCATAGCAATCAGCCCCAGCATTTT
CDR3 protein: CASSLTGDHSNQPQHF

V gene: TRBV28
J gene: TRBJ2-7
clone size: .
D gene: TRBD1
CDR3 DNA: TGTGCCAGCAGTTTTTCGGTTGGACAGGGCTGGGGGGAGCAGTACTTC
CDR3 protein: CASSFSVGQGWGEQYF

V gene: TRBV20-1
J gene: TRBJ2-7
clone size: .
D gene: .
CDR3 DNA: TGCAGTGCGGAGGAGACCTACGAGCAGTACTTC
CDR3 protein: CSAEETYEQYF

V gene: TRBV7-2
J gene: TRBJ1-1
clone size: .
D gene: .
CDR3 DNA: TGTGCCAGCAGCTTAGAGCGGAACACTGAAGCTTTCTTT
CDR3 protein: CASSLERNTEAFF

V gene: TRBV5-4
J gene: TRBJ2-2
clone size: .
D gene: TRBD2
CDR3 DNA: TGTGCCAGCGGAAGCGGGGGGTACACCGGGGAGCTGTTTTTT
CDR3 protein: CASGSGGYTGELFF

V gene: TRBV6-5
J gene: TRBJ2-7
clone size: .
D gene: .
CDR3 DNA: TGTGCCAGCAGTTTCGGGACTCCAGCGACTGGCGAGCAGTACTTC
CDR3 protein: CASSFGTPATGEQYF

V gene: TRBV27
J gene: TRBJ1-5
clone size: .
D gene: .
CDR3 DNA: TGTGCCAGCGGCCGGGAGCCCCAGCATTTT
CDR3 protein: CASGREPQHF

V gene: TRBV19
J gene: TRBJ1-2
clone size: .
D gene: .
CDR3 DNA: TGTGCCAGTAGTCCTCAGGGGACCTATGGCTACACCTTC
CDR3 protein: CASSPQGTYGYTF

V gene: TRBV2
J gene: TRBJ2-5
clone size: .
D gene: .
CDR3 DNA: TGTGCCAGCAGTCAACAGGGTTGGCGGGAGACCCAGTACTTC
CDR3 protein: CASSQQGWRETQYF

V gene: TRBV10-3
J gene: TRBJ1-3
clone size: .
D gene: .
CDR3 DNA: TGTGCCACACGACCCGGGGATAGTGGAAACACCATATATTTT
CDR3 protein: CATRPGDSGNTIYF

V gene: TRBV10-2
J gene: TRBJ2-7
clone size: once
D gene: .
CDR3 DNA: TGCGCCAGCCTCGGAGGGGATGCTTACTCCTACGAGCAGTACTTC
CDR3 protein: CASLGGDAYSYEQYF

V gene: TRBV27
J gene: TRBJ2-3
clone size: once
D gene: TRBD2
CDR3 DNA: TGTGCCAGCAGTTTCTGGACTAGCGGGGACGCAGATACGCAGTATTTT
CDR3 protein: CASSFWTSGDADTQYF

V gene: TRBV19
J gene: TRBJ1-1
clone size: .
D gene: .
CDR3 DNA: TGTGCCAGTAGTATTCGGCGGGACACTGAAGCTTTCTTT
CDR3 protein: CASSIRRDTEAFF

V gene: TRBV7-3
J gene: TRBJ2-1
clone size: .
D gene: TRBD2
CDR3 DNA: TGTGCCAGCAGCCCCTTACCTAGCGGGGGTGAGGGATACAATGAGCAGTTCTTC
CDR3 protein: CASSPLPSGGEGYNEQFF

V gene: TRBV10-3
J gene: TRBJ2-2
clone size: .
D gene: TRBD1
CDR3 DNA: TGTGCCATCAGTGAGTCGAGGGGGACAGGGGCGAACACCGGGGAGCTGTTTTTT
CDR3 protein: CAISESRGTGANTGELFF

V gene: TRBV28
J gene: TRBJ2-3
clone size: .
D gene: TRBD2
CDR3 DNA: TGTGCCAGCAGTACCCAGCGAGCGGGAGGAACAGATACGCAGTATTTT
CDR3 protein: CASSTQRAGGTDTQYF

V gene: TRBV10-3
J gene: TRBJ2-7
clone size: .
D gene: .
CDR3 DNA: TGTGCCATCCGCGGGACCACCTACGAGCAGTACTTC
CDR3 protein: CAIRGTTYEQYF

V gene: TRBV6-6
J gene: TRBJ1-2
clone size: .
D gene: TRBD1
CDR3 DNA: TGTGCCAGCAGCGTTTGGGACAGTGTACGTGGCTACACCTTC
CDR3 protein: CASSVWDSVRGYTF

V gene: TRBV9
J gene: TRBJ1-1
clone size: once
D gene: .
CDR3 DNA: TGTGCCAGCAGCGTAGAGGGGGGGGCTAGGACTGAAGCTTTCTTT
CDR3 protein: CASSVEGGARTEAFF

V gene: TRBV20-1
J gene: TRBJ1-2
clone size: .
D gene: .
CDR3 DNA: TGCAGTGCCGGGGGGGCTGGCTACACCTTC
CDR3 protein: CSAGGAGYTF

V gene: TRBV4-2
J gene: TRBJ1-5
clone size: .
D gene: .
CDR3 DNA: TGTGCCAGCAGCCAAGAGAGGGGGAGCAATCAGCCCCAGCATTTT
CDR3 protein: CASSQERGSNQPQHF

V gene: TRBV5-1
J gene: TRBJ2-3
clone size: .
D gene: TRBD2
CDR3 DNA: TGCGCCAGCAGCTCCTTGGGGGCGGGAGGAGGCACAGATACGCAGTATTTT
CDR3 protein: CASSSLGAGGGTDTQYF

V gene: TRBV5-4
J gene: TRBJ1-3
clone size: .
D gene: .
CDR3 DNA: TGTGCCAGCAGCCACTATGGGGCCGACCGAAACACCATATATTTT
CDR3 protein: CASSHYGADRNTIYF

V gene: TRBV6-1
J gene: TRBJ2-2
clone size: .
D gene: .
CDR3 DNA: TGTGCCAGCAGTAGAAAAGGAGGCACCGGGGAGCTGTTTTTT
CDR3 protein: CASSRKGGTGELFF

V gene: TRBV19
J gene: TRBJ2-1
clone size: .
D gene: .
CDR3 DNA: TGTGCCAGTACCAGAAGAAGCGGAGATTACAATGAGCAGTTCTTC
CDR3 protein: CASTRRSGDYNEQFF

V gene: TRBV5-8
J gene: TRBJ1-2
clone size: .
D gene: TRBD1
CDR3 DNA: TGTGCCAGCAGCTCCGGGACAGGGGTCTATGGCTACACCTTC
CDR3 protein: CASSSGTGVYGYTF